The 19 T cell receptor beta chains given below trace back to one sample, sequenced in a study of shared clonotypes between healthy human individuals. The protocol was immunoSEQ multiplex PCR, while the TCRdb copy is restricted to in-frame clones and leaves out a portion. The top ten clones hold roughly 0.4% of a sample with over 1.5 million clones, 95% to 99% of them seen once. Sequences were obtained from naive CD4+ T cells sorted from blood. Sample subset: CD45RA+ positively selected. The source of these receptors is a man between 25 and 39 years old in good health.

The V call is TRBV28, the J call TRBJ2-7; a possible D gene is TRBD2 (6 bases). In germline, CDR1 is MDHEN, CDR2 SYDVKM. The germline V and J ends were trimmed by 4 bases and 1 base, with 14 bases remaining between them. This CDR3 is 15 amino acids long. The CDR3 DNA is TGTGCCAGCAGTTCAACAGCGGGTGGATCCTACGAGCAGTACTTC. It codes for CASSSTAGGSYEQYF.

The table lists this clone with a count of one. One end of the junction fails to match germline, which may point to a read error. This chain uses TRBV7-2 with TRBJ1-2; D may be TRBD1 (5 bases). Germline V gene lookup returns CDR1 SGHTA and CDR2 FQGNSA. This CDR3 region has 15 residues. The CDR3 nucleotides read TGTGCCAGCACCTTAGTTACACTGGGGACTAGTGGCTACACCTTC. This sequence encodes CASTLVTLGTSGYTF.

This chain links TRBV9 with TRBJ2-2; D call uncertain. The germline gives CDR1 SGDLS, CDR2 YYNGEE. The CDR3 runs 15 residues. V was cut by 0 bases and J by 4 bases, with 10 bases left in between. The DNA for the CDR3 is TGTGCCAGCAGCGTAGAGAATTTCGGCACCGGGGAGCTGTTTTTT. Protein: CASSVENFGTGELFF.

V usage is TRBV7-9 and J usage is TRBJ2-7, with 15 bases fitting TRBD2. The V segment lost 5 bases and the J segment 7 bases; nucleotides outside the gene matches: 3. Germline V CDR1 and CDR2: SEHNR, FQNEAQ (reference sequence). The CDR3 loop spans 14 amino acids. The CDR3 region is CASSAGTSGREQYF. For the CDR3, the DNA is TGTGCCAGCAGCGCCGGGACTAGCGGGAGGGAGCAGTACTTC.

Remarks on this clone: One junction end does not reproduce the germline sequence, and a read error may be involved. The CDR3 sequence: CASSPRSYHEQFF. CDR3 DNA: TGTGCCAGCAGCCCCCGATCCTACCATGAGCAGTTCTTC. This chain connects TRBV11-3 to TRBJ2-1; D is uncertain. The CDR3 is made up of 13 amino acids. Germline V gene lookup returns CDR1 SGHNT and CDR2 YENEEA. Looking up the rest from reference TRBV11-3 and TRBJ2-1 gives the full variable domain: EAGVVQSPRYKIIEKKQPVAFWCNPISGHNTLYWYLQNLGQGPELLIRYENEEAVDDSQLPKDRFSAERLKGVDSTLKIQPAELGDSAVYLCASSPRSYHEQFFGPGTRLTVL.

The chain links TRBV18 to TRBJ2-1; D ambiguous. Germline V gives CDR1 KGHSH, CDR2 LQKENI. CDR3 length: 13 amino acids. The germline V and J ends were trimmed by 3 bases and 3 bases, with 6 bases remaining between them. CDR3 in amino acids: CASSPGNYNEQFF. The DNA of the CDR3 is TGTGCCAGCTCACCGGGGAACTACAATGAGCAGTTCTTC.

The V call is TRBV2, the J call TRBJ2-7; D is unresolved. V lost 5 bases to trimming and J lost 2 bases, with 16 bases between them. Germline CDR1 and CDR2: SNHLY and FYNNEI. The CDR3 loop spans 15 amino acids. Written as DNA, the CDR3 is TGTGCCAGCAGTTCGCAGTCTCTCCTTACCTACGAGCAGTACTTC. It is translated as CASSSQSLLTYEQYF.

The chain has TRBV5-4 and TRBJ1-4, with TRBD1 as a possible D gene (5 bases). Trimming took 3 bases from V and 3 from J, leaving 9 bases between them. CDR1 is SGHNT and CDR2 is YYREEE in the germline V gene (reference sequence). The CDR3 runs 14 residues. The CDR3 sequence is CASSSSGPNEKLFF. For the CDR3, the DNA is TGTGCCAGCAGCTCCTCGGGACCTAATGAAAAACTGTTTTTT.

This chain links TRBV5-6 with TRBJ1-4, with 9 bases lining up with TRBD1. V was clipped by 4 bases and J by 11 bases; unmatched bases: 12. The CDR3 covers 15 residues. Germline V CDR1 and CDR2: SGHDT, YYEEEE. CDR3 residues: CASSISGTGSGKLFF. The DNA of the CDR3 is TGTGCCAGCAGCATCTCCGGGACAGGGAGTGGTAAACTGTTTTTT.

This chain connects TRBV11-3 to TRBJ2-1; 9 bases fit TRBD2. The CDR3 is 14 amino acids. V lost 5 bases to trimming and J lost 8 bases; unmatched junction nucleotides: 7. The V gene's germline CDR1 is SGHNT and CDR2 YENEEA. CDR3 in DNA: TGTGCCAGCAGCGAGCTAGCGGGAAAGGATGAGCAGTTCTTC. Translating it yields CASSELAGKDEQFF.

The chain employs TRBV19 and TRBJ1-5; D remains unclear. This CDR3 has 16 residues. V lost 6 bases and J 0 bases, leaving 15 bases between the germline ends. CDR1 LNHDA and CDR2 SQIVND come from the germline V gene (reference sequence). CDR3 DNA sequence: TGTGCCAGTAGGTTGATGGTGGGCAATAGCAATCAGCCCCAGCATTTT. It translates to CASRLMVGNSNQPQHF.

V and J are TRBV11-1 and TRBJ2-7; D is uncertain. The CDR3 is 12 amino acids. CDR1 and CDR2 from the germline V gene are SGHAT and FQDESV (reference sequence). Trimming cost V 1 base and J 2 bases, with 3 bases left between them. CDR3 nucleotide sequence: TGTGCCAGCAGCTTAGATACCTACGAGCAGTACTTC. Its protein is CASSLDTYEQYF.

A remark on this clone: Other DNA sequences in this specimen translate into the identical CDR3. The rearrangement uses TRBV9 and TRBJ2-1, with D hard to call. The V gene lost 4 bases and the J gene lost 8 bases, with 10 bases spanning the gap. This CDR3 has 12 amino acids. Germline V gene sequence: CDR1 SGDLS, CDR2 YYNGEE. CDR3: CASSPRVDEQFF. The DNA for the CDR3 is TGTGCCAGCAGCCCCCGCGTCGATGAGCAGTTCTTC.

This rearrangement joins TRBV28 to TRBJ1-2; no definite D call. This CDR3 contains 13 residues. The germline V gene has CDR1 MDHEN and CDR2 SYDVKM. The germline V and J ends were trimmed by 2 bases and 8 bases, with 12 bases remaining between them. Here the CDR3 reads CASSLGLSRGYTF. In nucleotides, the CDR3 is TGTGCCAGCAGTTTAGGGCTGAGTAGGGGCTACACCTTC.

The chain couples TRBV28 to TRBJ2-1; TRBD2 matches 10 bases. V trimming: 3 bases; J trimming: 9 bases; junction bases outside the gene matches: 8. Germline V gene lookup returns CDR1 MDHEN and CDR2 SYDVKM. This CDR3 is 15 amino acids long. The CDR3 DNA is TGTGCCAGCAGTTTGTCTAGCGGGAGAGTTCGTGAGCAGTTCTTC. Its protein is CASSLSSGRVREQFF.

V is TRBV15 and J is TRBJ2-5, with D uncertain. V dropped 1 base and J dropped 4 bases, with 25 bases sitting between them. The CDR3 spans 19 residues. Germline V gene data show CDR1 as LNHNV and CDR2 as YYDKDF (reference sequence). CDR3 nucleotides: TGTGCCACCAGCAGAGGGCAACCGCGTGGTGGTAGTAGTGGAGAGACCCAGTACTTC. It specifies CATSRGQPRGGSSGETQYF.

The CDR3 loop reads CASSVDPTSGIMNTQYF. The CDR3 region has the DNA TGTGCCAGCAGCGTAGACCCGACTAGCGGGATCATGAATACGCAGTATTTT. The rearrangement links TRBV9 to TRBJ2-3; 11 bases align to TRBD2. Unmatched junction bases numbered 10, after V lost 0 bases and J lost 7 bases. Germline CDR1 and CDR2: SGDLS and YYNGEE. CDR3 size: 17 residues.

The V call is TRBV18, the J call TRBJ2-7; 11 bases are shared with TRBD2. Germline CDR1 KGHSH, CDR2 LQKENI. The CDR3 loop spans 17 amino acids. V was clipped by 3 bases and J by 3 bases; unmatched bases: 10. In nucleotides, the CDR3 is TGTGCCAGCTCACCCTTAGCGGGAGGGCCTAAGAACTACGAGCAGTACTTC. It is translated as CASSPLAGGPKNYEQYF.

The chain has TRBV6-1 and TRBJ2-5, with 7 bases fitting TRBD1. With 5 bases clipped from V and 1 base from J, the junction kept 4 bases outside the gene matches. The CDR3 runs 14 residues. Germline lookup yields CDR1 MNHNS and CDR2 SASEGT. The CDR3 bases are TGTGCCAGCAGTAACGACAGGGTCCAAGAGACCCAGTACTTC. This codes for CASSNDRVQETQYF.